The 5 T cell receptor beta chains listed next were all sequenced from one sample in a study of T cells in women clearing cervical HPV infection. Produced via immunoSEQ multiplex PCR; TCRdb's table is partial and in-frame only. The sample spans approximately 44,000 clones; the ten largest clones claim 6% to 9%. Sequenced input: blood buffy coat. These TCRs come from a woman between 18 and 75 years old with a cervical HPV16 infection that either progressed to CIN3+ or cleared (not recorded which).

About this clone itself: The read terminates 3 residues before the CDR3 end, so the remaining end is supplied by the germline J gene. V and J are TRBV7-8 and TRBJ1-3; no definite D call. This CDR3 is 15 amino acids long. V gave up 5 bases and J gave up 0 bases, with 11 bases separating them. Germline assignment: CDR1 SGHVS and CDR2 FQNEAQ. The CDR3 loop is CASSLTTASGNTIYF. The sequenced part of the CDR3 DNA is TGTGCCAGCAGCCTTACGACTGCCTCTGGAAACACC. The full variable domain, rest sourced from reference TRBV7-8 and TRBJ1-3, is GAGVSQSPRYKVAKRGQDVALRCDPISGHVSLFWYQQALGQGPEFLTYFQNEAQLDKSGLPSDRFFAERPEGSVSTLKIQRTQQEDSAVYLCASSLTTASGNTIYFGEGSWLTVV.

Concerning this clone: The CDR3 end is not reached by the read, which stops 3 residues before it; the germline J gene fills it in. The chain uses TRBV10-3 and TRBJ2-1, with a weak D call TRBD1 (5 bases). V was trimmed by 8 bases and J by 7 bases, leaving 15 bases between them. CDR1 is ENHRY, CDR2 SYGVKD, per germline. The CDR3 runs to 13 residues. The sequenced CDR3 bases are TGTGCCATCCTCAGGGCCCCGCGGAATGAG. Translating it yields CAILRAPRNE. The entire CDR3 protein is CAILRAPRNEQFF.

Details on this clone: The read ends 3 residues early relative to the CDR3; the germline J gene fills the gap. The rearrangement uses TRBV29-1 and TRBJ2-1; TRBD1 is a possible D gene (6 bases). Trimming left V 1 base short and J 9 bases short, with 7 bases between. The CDR3 length is 11 residues. CDR1 is SQVTM, CDR2 ANQGSEA, per germline. The part of the CDR3 DNA that was read is TGCAGCGTTGAAGCAGGGGTTGAG. Translated, it gives CSVEAGVE. The whole CDR3 protein is CSVEAGVEQFF.

Note on this clone: The sequence runs out 3 residues before the end of the CDR3; the remainder is reconstructed from the germline J gene. V is TRBV2 and J is TRBJ2-2; no definite D call. CDR1 SNHLY and CDR2 FYNNEI come from the germline V gene. With 4 bases removed from V and 3 bases from J, the gap between germline ends came to 9 bases. The CDR3 covers 14 residues. CDR3 DNA, as far as it was read: TGTGCCAGCAGTGTCCTCGGGTACACCGGGGAG. Protein product: CASSVLGYTGE. The whole CDR3 sequence is CASSVLGYTGELFF.

The CDR3 DNA, read in part, is TGTGCCAGTAGACTAGCGGGAGGAGACGGTGAG. Translation: CASRLAGGDGE. The whole CDR3 reads CASRLAGGDGEQFF. The chain joins TRBV19 to TRBJ2-1; 12 bases are shared with TRBD2. Read sequence stops 3 residues before the CDR3 end, and the germline J gene provides the missing end. The CDR3 is 14 residues long. The germline V gene has CDR1 LNHDA and CDR2 SQIVND (reference sequence). V dropped 6 bases and J dropped 9; count of bases not matched to a gene: 6. The complete variable domain, with remaining parts taken from reference TRBV19 and TRBJ2-1, reads DGGITQSPKYLFRKEGQNVTLSCEQNLNHDAMYWYRQDPGQGLRLIYYSQIVNDFQKGDIAEGYSVSREKKESFPLTVTSAQKNPTAFYLCASRLAGGDGEQFFGPGTRLTVL.